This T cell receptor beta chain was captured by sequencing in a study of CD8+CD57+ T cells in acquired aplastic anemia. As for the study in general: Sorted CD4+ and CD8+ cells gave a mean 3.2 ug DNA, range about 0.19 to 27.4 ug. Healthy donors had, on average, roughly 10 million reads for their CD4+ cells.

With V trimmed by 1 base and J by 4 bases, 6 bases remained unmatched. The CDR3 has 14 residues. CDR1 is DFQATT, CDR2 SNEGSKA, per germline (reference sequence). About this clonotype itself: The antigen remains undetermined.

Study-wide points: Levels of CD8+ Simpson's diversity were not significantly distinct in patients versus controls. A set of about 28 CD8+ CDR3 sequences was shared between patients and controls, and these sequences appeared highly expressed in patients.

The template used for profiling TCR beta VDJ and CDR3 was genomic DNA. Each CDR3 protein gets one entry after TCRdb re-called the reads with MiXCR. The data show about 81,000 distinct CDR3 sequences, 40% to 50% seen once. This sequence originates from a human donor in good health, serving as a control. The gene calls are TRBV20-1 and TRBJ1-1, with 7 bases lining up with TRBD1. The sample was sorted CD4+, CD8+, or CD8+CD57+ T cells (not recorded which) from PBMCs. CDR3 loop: CSARVKGGGTEAFF. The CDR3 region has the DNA TGCAGTGCTAGAGTCAAAGGGGGCGGCACTGAAGCTTTCTTT.